This T cell receptor beta chain stems from a study of T cells after yellow fever vaccination (dated by TCRdb to the late 2010s). Looking at the study overall: The SMART-Seq v4 Ultra Low Input RNA kit was used to prepare libraries from fractions with low cell numbers. To follow T-cell clones before and after both primary and booster YFV17D yellow fever vaccination, bulk TCR alpha and beta repertoires underwent longitudinal sequencing. Two healthy male donors made up the cohort, one aged 18 to 30 years and the other aged 30 to 40 years. Blood was collected at multiple timepoints before and after primary and secondary immunization, and bulk PBMC replicates and cell subsets were isolated.

TCR cDNA was made using 5'RACE template switching, a step that added a universal primer site and unique molecular identifiers. Priming of cDNA synthesis was performed from both the TCR alpha and TCR beta constant segments. Libraries were amplified in two PCR steps, with sample barcodes and sequencing adapters added in the second step. Libraries were sequenced on Illumina HiSeq 2500 (2x100 bp) or NovaSeq (2x150 bp). The original pipeline was this. Demultiplexing of reads and collapsing into UMI consensus sequences were performed with MIGEC, and V(D)J alignment was carried out with MiXCR. Vaccine-responding clonotypes were identified with edgeR using replicate PBMC samples, with FDR below 0.01 and a log2 fold change above 5 up to day 15 being required. Each bulk clonotype received a CD4 or CD8 identity based on whether the sequenced CD4 or CD8 repertoire contained that clonotype at higher abundance. In TCRdb, the public reads were trimmed at Q25 with fastp and aligned with MiXCR, with productive beta chains retained. All rows with the same CDR3 protein become a single entry with the most common DNA and genes. The V and J calls were not made by the authors but by TCRdb's processing. This sample lists 450,000 to 650,000 distinct CDR3 sequences; about a fifth were detected once. The ten largest account for roughly 16% of the sample.

The germline V gene encodes CDR1 MNHNS and CDR2 SASEGT. Germline trimming amounts to 6 bases on V and 4 bases on J, with 8 as the count of junction bases outside the gene matches. From the cysteine up to the phenylalanine, the CDR3 has a length of 15 residues. Just the 45-base CDR3 DNA is kept, in frame starting at base 1. The study at large found these results: Because only a couple of donors were included in the study, the extent to which the findings can be generalized is limited. Compared with the primary T-cell response, the secondary T-cell response was weaker but faster, peaking on day 5 rather than day 15. Computational filtering was required because FACS-sorted repertoires could contain abundant contaminating clonotypes from the bulk population. Most clones expanded after primary vaccination were re-detected after the booster (96% of CD4 and roughly 85% of CD8), suggesting broad memory maintenance. A small share of clonotypes was detected in both CD4 and CD8 compartments, with the overlap likely arising from convergent recombination.

In light of the paper, this sample's treatment or condition label describes: live attenuated yellow fever vaccine strain. At each blood-draw timepoint, two biological replicates of bulk PBMCs were obtained. A standard Ficoll-Paque protocol was used to isolate PBMCs from peripheral blood. RNA was extracted with TriZol from bulk PBMCs, CD4 and CD8 fractions, and dextramer-positive and dextramer-negative fractions. This clonotype was observed a handful of times. No antigen is known for it. Base qualities are not recorded, but no much larger clone differs from it by a single base. In this chain, TRBV6-1 is recombined with TRBJ2-2; TRBD1 matches 7 bases in the middle. The sample here was PBMCs, taken less than 25 days after the first yellow fever vaccination. This TCR came from a man between 18 and 35 years old who received the YFV17D yellow fever vaccine. The CDR3 region: CASSPDRVGTGELFF. The nucleotides are TGTGCCAGCAGCCCTGACAGGGTTGGCACCGGGGAGCTGTTTTTT.